These T cell receptor beta chains were read from a single sample in a study of regulatory T cells in long-lasting Graves disease. TCRdb called the multiplex PCR reads again in MiXCR, with one record for every CDR3 protein. This sample yields about 540,000 distinct CDR3 sequences, of which 13% are seen a single time; 10% belongs to the top ten. This same sample was also part of a study on T cells in Graves' hyperthyroidism and ophthalmopathy.

Specimen: peripheral blood mononuclear cells (PBMCs), collected at new diagnosis, from a patient treated with antithyroid drugs. All receptors come from a man aged 30-40 years with Graves disease. CDR3s include the opening cysteine and the closing phenylalanine or tryptophan. D genes are given only for firm matches. Clone size appears in some rows only: once, few, many, or a class for an expanded clone.

clone_size: few
v_call: TRBV7-9
d_call: -
j_call: TRBJ1-1
cdr3_nt: TGTGCCAGCAGCTTAAGGAAGACAGGAAAAAACACTGAAGCTTTCTTT
cdr3_aa: CASSLRKTGKNTEAFF

clone_size: many
v_call: TRBV6-2/TRBV6-3
d_call: -
j_call: TRBJ1-5
cdr3_nt: TGTGCCAGCAGTTACTCGGACGGGGGGCGGCCCCAGCATTTT
cdr3_aa: CASSYSDGGRPQHF

clone_size: few
v_call: TRBV20-1
d_call: -
j_call: TRBJ2-4
cdr3_nt: TGCAGTGCTAGAAACAGGGAGGATGGCATTCAGTACTTC
cdr3_aa: CSARNREDGIQYF

clone_size: many
v_call: TRBV11-1
d_call: -
j_call: TRBJ2-6
cdr3_nt: TGTGCCAGCAGCCGTAAGGGCTCTGGGGCCAACGTCCTGACTTTC
cdr3_aa: CASSRKGSGANVLTF

clone_size: few
v_call: TRBV5-1
d_call: TRBD2
j_call: TRBJ2-7
cdr3_nt: TGCGCCAGCAGCATAGGGACTAGCGGACTATACGAGCAGTACTTC
cdr3_aa: CASSIGTSGLYEQYF

clone_size: -
v_call: TRBV12-3/TRBV12-4
d_call: -
j_call: TRBJ2-7
cdr3_nt: TGTGCCAGCAGTTTAAGTAGCCGGTGGCTCTACGAGCAGTGCTTC
cdr3_aa: CASSLSSRWLYEQCF

clone_size: many
v_call: TRBV6-1
d_call: -
j_call: TRBJ2-1
cdr3_nt: TGTGCCAGCAGTGAAGGTGTATCCTACAATGAGCAGTTCTTC
cdr3_aa: CASSEGVSYNEQFF

clone_size: -
v_call: TRBV19
d_call: -
j_call: TRBJ2-7
cdr3_nt: TGTGTCAGTAGAGGCTCAACCGTGGGCCAAGAGCAGTACTTC
cdr3_aa: CVSRGSTVGQEQYF

clone_size: many
v_call: TRBV11-2
d_call: TRBD1
j_call: TRBJ1-2
cdr3_nt: TGTGCCAGCAGCCCCGGACAGGGGGAAACCTATGGCTACACCTTC
cdr3_aa: CASSPGQGETYGYTF

clone_size: few
v_call: TRBV5-1
d_call: TRBD1
j_call: TRBJ2-1
cdr3_nt: TGCGCCAGCAGCTTGCCCGGGACAGGGCACAATGAGCAGTTCTTC
cdr3_aa: CASSLPGTGHNEQFF

clone_size: few
v_call: TRBV20-1
d_call: TRBD2
j_call: TRBJ2-7
cdr3_nt: TGCAGTGCTAGAGATTCCTGGGCGGGAGGGCAGAAGGAGTACTTC
cdr3_aa: CSARDSWAGGQKEYF

clone_size: many
v_call: TRBV28
d_call: -
j_call: TRBJ2-3
cdr3_nt: TGTGCCAGCAGTTTTCGACATCAGTCCACAGATACGCAGTATTTT
cdr3_aa: CASSFRHQSTDTQYF

clone_size: many
v_call: TRBV2
d_call: -
j_call: TRBJ1-1
cdr3_nt: TGTGCCAGCAATATCTTAGGCTTTGAAGCTTTCTTT
cdr3_aa: CASNILGFEAFF

clone_size: once
v_call: TRBV10-3
d_call: -
j_call: TRBJ2-2
cdr3_nt: TGTGCCATCAGTGGGAGCCCGGGACACTCGAACACCGGGGAGCTGTTTTTT
cdr3_aa: CAISGSPGHSNTGELFF

clone_size: -
v_call: TRBV4-1
d_call: -
j_call: TRBJ2-5
cdr3_nt: TGCGCCAGCAGCCACTCCGCCCGGGGTGCGCGGACCCAGTACTTC
cdr3_aa: CASSHSARGARTQYF

clone_size: -
v_call: TRBV27
d_call: TRBD2
j_call: TRBJ2-7
cdr3_nt: TGTGCCAGCAAAACCAGCGGGAGGGCCGGGACCTACGAGCAGTACTTC
cdr3_aa: CASKTSGRAGTYEQYF

clone_size: -
v_call: TRBV4-1
d_call: TRBD2
j_call: TRBJ2-2
cdr3_nt: TGCGCCAGCAGCCAAGACGGGGGGGGGCGTACCGGGGAGCTGTTTTTT
cdr3_aa: CASSQDGGGRTGELFF

clone_size: -
v_call: TRBV5-1
d_call: TRBD2
j_call: TRBJ2-4
cdr3_nt: TGCGCCAGCAGCCCTAGCGGGAGAGTTGCCAAAAACATTCAGTACTTC
cdr3_aa: CASSPSGRVAKNIQYF

clone_size: -
v_call: TRBV27
d_call: TRBD1
j_call: TRBJ2-1
cdr3_nt: TGTGCCAGCAGTTTTGGGCAGGGGGATGGAAATGAGCAGTTCTTC
cdr3_aa: CASSFGQGDGNEQFF

clone_size: -
v_call: TRBV4-1
d_call: -
j_call: TRBJ2-5
cdr3_nt: TGCGCCAGCAGCCAAGTATGGTTCGGAAAAGAGACCCAGTACTTC
cdr3_aa: CASSQVWFGKETQYF

clone_size: -
v_call: TRBV20-1
d_call: TRBD1
j_call: TRBJ1-2
cdr3_nt: TGCAGTGCCCCGGACAGGGTCAACTATGGCTACACCTTC
cdr3_aa: CSAPDRVNYGYTF

clone_size: many
v_call: TRBV7-9
d_call: -
j_call: TRBJ1-5
cdr3_nt: TGTGCCAGCACCTCCGGTGAGGTGGATCAGCCCCAGCATTTT
cdr3_aa: CASTSGEVDQPQHF

clone_size: many
v_call: TRBV27
d_call: -
j_call: TRBJ2-1
cdr3_nt: TGTGCCAGCAGTATAGGACAGAGCTCCTACAATGAGCAGTTCTTC
cdr3_aa: CASSIGQSSYNEQFF

clone_size: many
v_call: TRBV3-1
d_call: -
j_call: TRBJ1-2
cdr3_nt: TGTGCCAGCAGCCAAGGCCGCGACTATGGCTACACCTTC
cdr3_aa: CASSQGRDYGYTF

clone_size: many
v_call: TRBV11-2
d_call: -
j_call: TRBJ2-5
cdr3_nt: TGTGCCAGCAGCTTAGAGGGGGGCCAAGAGACCCAGTACTTC
cdr3_aa: CASSLEGGQETQYF

clone_size: few
v_call: TRBV20-1
d_call: TRBD1
j_call: TRBJ1-6
cdr3_nt: TGCAGTGCTGCCTGGGGACAGGGAGGCTCACCCCTCCACTTT
cdr3_aa: CSAAWGQGGSPLHF

clone_size: few
v_call: TRBV19
d_call: -
j_call: TRBJ1-5
cdr3_nt: TGTGCCAGTAGTATCGGAGTGCAGCCCCAGCATTTT
cdr3_aa: CASSIGVQPQHF

clone_size: -
v_call: TRBV3-1
d_call: TRBD2
j_call: TRBJ2-2
cdr3_nt: TGTGCCACCGCCATACGACCCGTCGGGCTAGCGGGAGGGTGGAGCACCGGGGAGCTGTTTTTT
cdr3_aa: CATAIRPVGLAGGWSTGELFF

clone_size: many
v_call: TRBV12-5
d_call: -
j_call: TRBJ1-3
cdr3_nt: TGTGCTAGTGGTCCCCGGACAGCGTACTCTGGAAACACCATATATTTT
cdr3_aa: CASGPRTAYSGNTIYF

clone_size: many
v_call: TRBV3-1
d_call: -
j_call: TRBJ2-7
cdr3_nt: TGTGCCAGCAGCCCCCACCGTACTGGCGAGCAGTACTTC
cdr3_aa: CASSPHRTGEQYF

clone_size: -
v_call: TRBV24-1
d_call: -
j_call: TRBJ2-1
cdr3_nt: TGTGCCACCAGTGATTCATTAGCGCGTTCTTACAATGAGCAGTTCTTC
cdr3_aa: CATSDSLARSYNEQFF

clone_size: many
v_call: TRBV27
d_call: TRBD2
j_call: TRBJ2-7
cdr3_nt: TGTGCCAGCAGCTACCGGGGACTAGCGAGATACGAGCAGTACTTC
cdr3_aa: CASSYRGLARYEQYF

clone_size: many
v_call: TRBV20-1
d_call: -
j_call: TRBJ2-3
cdr3_nt: TGCAGTGCCGGTACAGATACGCAGTATTTT
cdr3_aa: CSAGTDTQYF

clone_size: -
v_call: TRBV7-9
d_call: -
j_call: TRBJ1-4
cdr3_nt: TGTGCCAGCAGCTCCGCCCGGTCCCCAAAACTGTTTTTT
cdr3_aa: CASSSARSPKLFF

clone_size: many
v_call: TRBV30
d_call: -
j_call: TRBJ2-4
cdr3_nt: TGTGCCTCTGGGGGGGCGGTCAAAAACATTCAGTACTTC
cdr3_aa: CASGGAVKNIQYF

clone_size: -
v_call: TRBV19
d_call: -
j_call: TRBJ2-3
cdr3_nt: TGTGCCAGTAGTCTGGAGGGAGCACTAGGCGGCACAGATACGCAGTATTTT
cdr3_aa: CASSLEGALGGTDTQYF

clone_size: many
v_call: TRBV7-9
d_call: -
j_call: TRBJ1-1
cdr3_nt: TGTGCCAGCAGCCACGAGAACACTGAAGCTTTCTTT
cdr3_aa: CASSHENTEAFF

clone_size: few
v_call: TRBV6-2/TRBV6-3
d_call: TRBD1
j_call: TRBJ2-2
cdr3_nt: TGTGCCAGCAGCCCGACGGACAGGACCGGGGAGCTGTTTTTT
cdr3_aa: CASSPTDRTGELFF